Listed below are T cell receptor beta chains from one sample, sequenced in a study of T cell changes during pregnancy in multiple sclerosis. Here immunoSEQ multiplex PCR was the method, and the copy in TCRdb shows in-frame clones only, minus some. This sample has 49,000 or so clones, with about 91% found just once. The sample consisted of peripheral blood, taken in the third trimester of pregnancy. The source is a female donor with multiple sclerosis, enrolled in a pregnancy study. The CDR3 runs from the conserved cysteine through the conserved F or W. Each record gives: CDR3 protein, CDR3 DNA, clone size, J gene, D gene, V gene. The D gene is left open where the match is weak. The listing skips clone size in some rows; elsewhere it reads once, few, many or a size class.

cdr3_aa: CASSAKQGYQETQYF
cdr3_nt: TGTGCCAGCAGCGCGAAACAGGGATACCAAGAGACCCAGTACTTC
clone_size: .
j_call: TRBJ2-5
d_call: .
v_call: TRBV9

cdr3_aa: CASSLGGGTGRTDTQYF
cdr3_nt: TGTGCCAGCAGCTTAGGCGGGGGGACAGGGAGGACAGATACGCAGTATTTT
clone_size: .
j_call: TRBJ2-3
d_call: .
v_call: TRBV11-2

cdr3_aa: CASSRVGDSYEQYF
cdr3_nt: TGTGCCAGCAGCCGGGTCGGGGACTCCTACGAGCAGTACTTC
clone_size: .
j_call: TRBJ2-7
d_call: .
v_call: TRBV7-2

cdr3_aa: CASSLPLQATTDTQYF
cdr3_nt: TGTGCCAGCAGCTTGCCACTCCAAGCGACCACAGATACGCAGTATTTT
clone_size: .
j_call: TRBJ2-3
d_call: .
v_call: TRBV5-6

cdr3_aa: CASSQTSGIGDTQYF
cdr3_nt: TGCGCCAGCAGCCAGACTAGCGGGATAGGGGATACGCAGTATTTT
clone_size: .
j_call: TRBJ2-3
d_call: TRBD2
v_call: TRBV4-1

cdr3_aa: CASSPRTSGIRRETQYF
cdr3_nt: TGTGCCAGCAGCCCTAGGACTAGCGGGATTAGGAGGGAGACCCAGTACTTC
clone_size: .
j_call: TRBJ2-5
d_call: TRBD2
v_call: TRBV7-6

cdr3_aa: CASSYSLGQSYGYTF
cdr3_nt: TGTGCCAGCAGTTACTCTTTGGGACAGAGTTATGGCTACACCTTC
clone_size: .
j_call: TRBJ1-2
d_call: TRBD1
v_call: TRBV6-5

cdr3_aa: CASGSFGTGGYEQYF
cdr3_nt: TGTGCTAGTGGTTCCTTCGGGACAGGGGGCTACGAGCAGTACTTC
clone_size: .
j_call: TRBJ2-7
d_call: TRBD1
v_call: TRBV12-5

cdr3_aa: CASSQLQGFNQPQHF
cdr3_nt: TGCGCCAGCAGCCAATTACAGGGATTCAATCAGCCCCAGCATTTT
clone_size: few
j_call: TRBJ1-5
d_call: .
v_call: TRBV4-1

cdr3_aa: CSVEVGTGVAFF
cdr3_nt: TGCAGCGTTGAAGTAGGGACAGGGGTTGCTTTCTTT
clone_size: few
j_call: TRBJ1-1
d_call: TRBD1
v_call: TRBV29-1

cdr3_aa: CASNTNPDTQYF
cdr3_nt: TGTGCCAGCAACACAAACCCGGATACGCAGTATTTT
clone_size: .
j_call: TRBJ2-3
d_call: .
v_call: TRBV7-6

cdr3_aa: CASRLGTGKNTGELFF
cdr3_nt: TGTGCAAGTCGGCTCGGGACAGGGAAAAACACCGGGGAGCTGTTTTTT
clone_size: .
j_call: TRBJ2-2
d_call: .
v_call: TRBV12-2

cdr3_aa: CASSDGARSGNTIYF
cdr3_nt: TGTGCCAGCAGTGACGGAGCCCGATCTGGAAACACCATATATTTT
clone_size: .
j_call: TRBJ1-3
d_call: .
v_call: TRBV14

cdr3_aa: CASKDIGKEGVEQYF
cdr3_nt: TGTGCCAGCAAAGACATAGGGAAGGAGGGAGTCGAGCAGTACTTC
clone_size: .
j_call: TRBJ2-7
d_call: .
v_call: TRBV28

cdr3_aa: CASSLGRTYEQYF
cdr3_nt: TGTGCCAGCAGTTTGGGCAGAACCTACGAGCAGTACTTC
clone_size: .
j_call: TRBJ2-7
d_call: .
v_call: TRBV28

cdr3_aa: CASSKNHRESRAFF
cdr3_nt: TGTGCCAGCAGCAAGAACCACAGGGAAAGTAGAGCTTTCTTT
clone_size: .
j_call: TRBJ1-1
d_call: .
v_call: TRBV7-2

cdr3_aa: CASTWSTGGNQPQHF
cdr3_nt: TGTGCCAGCACCTGGAGTACAGGGGGCAATCAGCCCCAGCATTTT
clone_size: .
j_call: TRBJ1-5
d_call: TRBD1
v_call: TRBV6-6

cdr3_aa: CASSRTGRADTQYF
cdr3_nt: TGTGCCAGCAGCCGGACAGGGAGGGCAGATACGCAGTATTTT
clone_size: once
j_call: TRBJ2-3
d_call: .
v_call: TRBV7-3

cdr3_aa: CASSVSGTGIYEQYF
cdr3_nt: TGTGCCAGCAGCGTCTCCGGGACAGGGATCTACGAGCAGTACTTC
clone_size: .
j_call: TRBJ2-7
d_call: TRBD1
v_call: TRBV7-9

cdr3_aa: CASSLLGRLSGPSGEQYF
cdr3_nt: TGTGCCAGCAGTTTATTGGGTCGTTTGAGCGGGCCCTCGGGAGAGCAGTACTTC
clone_size: .
j_call: TRBJ2-7
d_call: .
v_call: TRBV27

cdr3_aa: CASSLGLKETQYF
cdr3_nt: TGTGCCAGCAGCTTGGGACTAAAAGAGACCCAGTACTTC
clone_size: .
j_call: TRBJ2-5
d_call: .
v_call: TRBV5-4

cdr3_aa: CASRRTSGAYNEQFF
cdr3_nt: TGTGCCAGCAGACGGACTAGCGGCGCTTACAATGAGCAGTTCTTC
clone_size: .
j_call: TRBJ2-1
d_call: TRBD2
v_call: TRBV5-5

cdr3_aa: CASSQRGTPTSNQPQHF
cdr3_nt: TGTGCCAGCAGCCAAAGGGGCACACCCACTTCCAATCAGCCCCAGCATTTT
clone_size: .
j_call: TRBJ1-5
d_call: .
v_call: TRBV7-2

cdr3_aa: CASSLAGTGYEQYF
cdr3_nt: TGTGCCAGCAGCTTAGCCGGGACAGGCTACGAGCAGTACTTC
clone_size: .
j_call: TRBJ2-7
d_call: TRBD1
v_call: TRBV11-2

cdr3_aa: CASSLGISRQGDMNTEAFF
cdr3_nt: TGTGCCAGCAGCTTAGGTATAAGTAGGCAGGGGGATATGAACACTGAAGCTTTCTTT
clone_size: .
j_call: TRBJ1-1
d_call: TRBD1
v_call: TRBV7-9

cdr3_aa: CATSHIDTEAFF
cdr3_nt: TGTGCCACCAGCCACATCGACACTGAAGCTTTCTTT
clone_size: .
j_call: TRBJ1-1
d_call: .
v_call: TRBV15

cdr3_aa: CASSLDPGDYEQYF
cdr3_nt: TGTGCCAGCAGCTTAGATCCGGGAGACTACGAGCAGTACTTC
clone_size: .
j_call: TRBJ2-7
d_call: .
v_call: TRBV7-6

cdr3_aa: CASSESWRPAKNIQYF
cdr3_nt: TGTGCCAGCAGTGAGAGTTGGCGGCCAGCCAAAAACATTCAGTACTTC
clone_size: .
j_call: TRBJ2-4
d_call: .
v_call: TRBV2

cdr3_aa: CASRPTSGSSSYEQYF
cdr3_nt: TGTGCCAGCAGACCGACTAGCGGGAGTTCCTCCTACGAGCAGTACTTC
clone_size: .
j_call: TRBJ2-7
d_call: TRBD2
v_call: TRBV4-2